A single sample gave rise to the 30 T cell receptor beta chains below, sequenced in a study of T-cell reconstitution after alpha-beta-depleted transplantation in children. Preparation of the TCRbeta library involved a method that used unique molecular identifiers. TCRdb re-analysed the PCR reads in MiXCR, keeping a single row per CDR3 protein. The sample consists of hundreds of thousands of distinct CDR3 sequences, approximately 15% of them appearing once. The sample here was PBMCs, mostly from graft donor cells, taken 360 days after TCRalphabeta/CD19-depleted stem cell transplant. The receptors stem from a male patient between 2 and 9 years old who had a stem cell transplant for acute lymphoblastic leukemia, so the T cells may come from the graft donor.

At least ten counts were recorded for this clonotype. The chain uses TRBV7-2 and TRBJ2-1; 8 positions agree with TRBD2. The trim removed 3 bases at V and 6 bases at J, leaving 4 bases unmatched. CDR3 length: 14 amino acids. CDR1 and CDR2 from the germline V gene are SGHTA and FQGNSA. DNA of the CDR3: TGTGCCAGCAGCTTTACTAGCGGCCCCAATGAGCAGTTCTTC. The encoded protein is CASSFTSGPNEQFF.

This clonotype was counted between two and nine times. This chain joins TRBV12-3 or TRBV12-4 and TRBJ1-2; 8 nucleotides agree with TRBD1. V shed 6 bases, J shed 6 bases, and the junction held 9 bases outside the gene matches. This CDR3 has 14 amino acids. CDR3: CASSLGTGVNGYTF. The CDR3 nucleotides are TGTGCCAGCAGCCTCGGGACAGGAGTTAATGGCTACACCTTC.

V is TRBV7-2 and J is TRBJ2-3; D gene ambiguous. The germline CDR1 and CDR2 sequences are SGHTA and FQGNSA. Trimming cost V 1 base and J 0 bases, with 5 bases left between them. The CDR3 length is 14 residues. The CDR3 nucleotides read TGTGCCAGCAGCTTAGAGGAAAGCACAGATACGCAGTATTTT. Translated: CASSLEESTDTQYF. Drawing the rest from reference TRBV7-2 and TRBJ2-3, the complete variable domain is GAGVSQSPSNKVTEKGKDVELRCDPISGHTALYWYRQSLGQGLEFLIYFQGNSAPDKSGLPSDRFSAERTGGSVSTLTIQRTQQEDSAVYLCASSLEESTDTQYFGPGTRLTVL.

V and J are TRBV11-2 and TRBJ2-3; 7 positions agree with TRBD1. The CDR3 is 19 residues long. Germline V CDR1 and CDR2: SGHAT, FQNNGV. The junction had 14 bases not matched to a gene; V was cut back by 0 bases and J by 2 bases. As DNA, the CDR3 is TGTGCCAGCAGCTTAGAGAATAGGGGACAGCCTTCAATCACAGATACGCAGTATTTT. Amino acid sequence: CASSLENRGQPSITDTQYF.

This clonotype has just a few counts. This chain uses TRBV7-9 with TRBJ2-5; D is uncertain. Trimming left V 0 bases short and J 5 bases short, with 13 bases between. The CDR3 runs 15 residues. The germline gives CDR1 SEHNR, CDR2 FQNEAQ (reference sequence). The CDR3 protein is CASSLAQSKAETQYF. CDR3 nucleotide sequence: TGTGCCAGCAGCTTAGCCCAAAGTAAGGCGGAGACCCAGTACTTC.

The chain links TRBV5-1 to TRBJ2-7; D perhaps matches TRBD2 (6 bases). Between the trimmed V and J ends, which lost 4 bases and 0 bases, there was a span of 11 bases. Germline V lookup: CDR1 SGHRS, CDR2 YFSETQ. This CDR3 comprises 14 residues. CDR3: CASSLGGDSYEQYF. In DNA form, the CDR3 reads TGCGCCAGCAGCCTCGGGGGTGACTCCTACGAGCAGTACTTC.

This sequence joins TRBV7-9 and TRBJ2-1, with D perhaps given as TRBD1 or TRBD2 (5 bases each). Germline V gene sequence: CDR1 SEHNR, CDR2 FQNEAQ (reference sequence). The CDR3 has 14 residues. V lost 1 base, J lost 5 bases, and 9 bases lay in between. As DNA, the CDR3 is TGTGCCAGCAGCTTAGTCGGGACCCACAATGAGCAGTTCTTC. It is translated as CASSLVGTHNEQFF.

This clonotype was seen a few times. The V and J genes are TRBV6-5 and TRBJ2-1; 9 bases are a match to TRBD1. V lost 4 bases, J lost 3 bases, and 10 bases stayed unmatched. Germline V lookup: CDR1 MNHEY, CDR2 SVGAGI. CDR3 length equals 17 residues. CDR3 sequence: CASSSRQGGVHYNEQFF. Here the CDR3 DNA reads TGTGCCAGCAGTTCCCGACAGGGGGGGGTCCACTACAATGAGCAGTTCTTC.

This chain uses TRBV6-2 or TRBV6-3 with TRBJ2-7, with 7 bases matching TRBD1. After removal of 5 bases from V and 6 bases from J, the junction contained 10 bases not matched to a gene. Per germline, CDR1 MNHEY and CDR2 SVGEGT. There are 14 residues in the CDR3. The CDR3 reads CASSQSTTGREQYF. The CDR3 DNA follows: TGTGCCAGCAGTCAATCAACGACAGGGCGCGAGCAGTACTTC.

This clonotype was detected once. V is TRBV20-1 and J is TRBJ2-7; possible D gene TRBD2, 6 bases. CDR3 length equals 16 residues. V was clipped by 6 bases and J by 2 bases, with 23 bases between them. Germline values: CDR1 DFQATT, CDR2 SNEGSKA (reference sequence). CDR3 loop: CSAQHRDFPATYEQYF. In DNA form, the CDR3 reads TGCAGTGCACAGCACCGGGACTTCCCTGCCACCTACGAGCAGTACTTC.

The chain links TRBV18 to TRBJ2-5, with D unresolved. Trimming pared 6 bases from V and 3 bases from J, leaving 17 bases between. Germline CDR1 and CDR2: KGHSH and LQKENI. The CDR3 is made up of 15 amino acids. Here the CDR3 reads CASSSFVGLEETQYF. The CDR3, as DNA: TGTGCCAGCTCTTCCTTTGTAGGCCTAGAAGAGACCCAGTACTTC.

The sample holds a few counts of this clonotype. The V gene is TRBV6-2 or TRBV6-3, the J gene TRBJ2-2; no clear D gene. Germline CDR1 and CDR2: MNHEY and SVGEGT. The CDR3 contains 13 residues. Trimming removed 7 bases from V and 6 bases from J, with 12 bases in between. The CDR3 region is CASTFYIPGELFF. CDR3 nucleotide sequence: TGTGCCAGCACCTTCTACATCCCCGGGGAGCTGTTTTTT.

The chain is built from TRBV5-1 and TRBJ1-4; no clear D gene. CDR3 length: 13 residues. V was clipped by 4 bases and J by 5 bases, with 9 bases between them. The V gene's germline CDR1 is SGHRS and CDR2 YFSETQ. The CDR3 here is CASSLTLNEKLFF. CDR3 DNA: TGCGCCAGCAGCCTGACATTAAATGAAAAACTGTTTTTT.

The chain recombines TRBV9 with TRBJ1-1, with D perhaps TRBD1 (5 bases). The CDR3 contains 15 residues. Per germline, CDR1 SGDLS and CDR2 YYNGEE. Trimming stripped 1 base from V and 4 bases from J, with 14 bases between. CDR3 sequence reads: CASSVSPDRSTEAFF. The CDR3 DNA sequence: TGTGCCAGCAGCGTATCCCCTGACAGATCCACTGAAGCTTTCTTT.

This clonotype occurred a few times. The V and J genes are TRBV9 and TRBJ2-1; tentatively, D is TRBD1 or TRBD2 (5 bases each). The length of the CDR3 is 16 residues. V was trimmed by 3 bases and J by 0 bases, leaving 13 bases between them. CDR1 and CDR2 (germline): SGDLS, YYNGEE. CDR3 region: CASSGGWRHSYNEQFF. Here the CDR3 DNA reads TGTGCCAGCAGCGGGGGGTGGCGGCACTCCTACAATGAGCAGTTCTTC.

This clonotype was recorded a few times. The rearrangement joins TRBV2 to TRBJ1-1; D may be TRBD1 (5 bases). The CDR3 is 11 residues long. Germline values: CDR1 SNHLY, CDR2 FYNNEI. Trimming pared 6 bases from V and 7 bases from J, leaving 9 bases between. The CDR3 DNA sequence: TGTGCCAGCAGGGGACTGTATGAAGCTTTCTTT. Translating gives CASRGLYEAFF.

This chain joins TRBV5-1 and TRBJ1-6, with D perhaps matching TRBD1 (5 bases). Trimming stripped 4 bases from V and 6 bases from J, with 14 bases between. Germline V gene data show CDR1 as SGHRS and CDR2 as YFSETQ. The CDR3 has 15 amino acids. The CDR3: CASSMGLSFNSPLHF. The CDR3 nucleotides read TGCGCCAGCAGCATGGGACTTTCGTTTAATTCACCCCTCCACTTT.

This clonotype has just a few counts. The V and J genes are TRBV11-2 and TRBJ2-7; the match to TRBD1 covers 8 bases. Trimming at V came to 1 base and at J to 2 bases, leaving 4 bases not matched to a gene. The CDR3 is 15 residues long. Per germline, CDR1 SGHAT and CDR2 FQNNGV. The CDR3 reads CASSLGGQGTYEQYF. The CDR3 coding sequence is TGTGCCAGCAGCTTAGGCGGACAGGGAACCTACGAGCAGTACTTC.

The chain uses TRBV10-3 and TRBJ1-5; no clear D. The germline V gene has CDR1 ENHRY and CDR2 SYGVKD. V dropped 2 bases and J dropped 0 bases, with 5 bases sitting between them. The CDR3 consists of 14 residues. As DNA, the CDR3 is TGTGCCATCAGTGAGGGGGATAGCAATCAGCCCCAGCATTTT. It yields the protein CAISEGDSNQPQHF.

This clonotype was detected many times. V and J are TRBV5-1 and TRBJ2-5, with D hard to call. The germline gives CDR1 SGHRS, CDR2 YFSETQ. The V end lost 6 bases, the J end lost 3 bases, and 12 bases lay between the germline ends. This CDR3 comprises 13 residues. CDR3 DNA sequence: TGCGCCAGCACCGAATCAGAAAAAGAGACCCAGTACTTC. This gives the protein CASTESEKETQYF. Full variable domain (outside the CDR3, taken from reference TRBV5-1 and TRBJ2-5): KAGVTQTPRYLIKTRGQQVTLSCSPISGHRSVSWYQQTPGQGLQFLFEYFSETQRNKGNFPGRFSGRQFSNSRSEMNVSTLELGDSALYLCASTESEKETQYFGPGTRLLVL.

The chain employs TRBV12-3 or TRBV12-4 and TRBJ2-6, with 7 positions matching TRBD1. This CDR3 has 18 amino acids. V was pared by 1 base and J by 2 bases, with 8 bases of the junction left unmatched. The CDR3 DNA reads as TGTGCCAGCAGTTTAGGGTCCACAGGGGCGGCTGGGGCCAACGTCCTGACTTTC. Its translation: CASSLGSTGAAGANVLTF.

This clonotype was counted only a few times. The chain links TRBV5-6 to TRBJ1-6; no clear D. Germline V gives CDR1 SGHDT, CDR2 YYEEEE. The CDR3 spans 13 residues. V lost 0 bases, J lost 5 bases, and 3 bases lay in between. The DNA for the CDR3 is TGTGCCAGCAGCTTGGACCATAATTCACCCCTCCACTTT. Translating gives CASSLDHNSPLHF.

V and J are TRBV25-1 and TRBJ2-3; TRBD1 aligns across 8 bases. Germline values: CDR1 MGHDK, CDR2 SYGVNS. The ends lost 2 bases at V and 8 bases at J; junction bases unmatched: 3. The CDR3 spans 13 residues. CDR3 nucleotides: TGTGCCAGCAGTGAACAGGGGGCAAGTACGCAGTATTTT. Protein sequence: CASSEQGASTQYF.

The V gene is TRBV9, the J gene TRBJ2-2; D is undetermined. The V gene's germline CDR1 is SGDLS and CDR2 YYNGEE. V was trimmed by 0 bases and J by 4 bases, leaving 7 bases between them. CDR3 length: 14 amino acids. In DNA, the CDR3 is TGTGCCAGCAGCGTAGTAGAGACCACCGGGGAGCTGTTTTTT. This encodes CASSVVETTGELFF. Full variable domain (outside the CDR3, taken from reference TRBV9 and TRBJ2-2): DSGVTQTPKHLITATGQRVTLRCSPRSGDLSVYWYQQSLDQGLQFLIQYYNGEERAKGNILERFSAQQFPDLHSELNLSSLELGDSALYFCASSVVETTGELFFGEGSRLTVL.

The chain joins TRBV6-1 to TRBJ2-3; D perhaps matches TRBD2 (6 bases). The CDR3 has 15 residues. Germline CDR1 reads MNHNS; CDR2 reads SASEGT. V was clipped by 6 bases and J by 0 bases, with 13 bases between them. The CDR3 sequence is CASRYSGSSTDTQYF. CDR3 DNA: TGTGCCAGCAGGTATAGCGGTTCTAGCACAGATACGCAGTATTTT.

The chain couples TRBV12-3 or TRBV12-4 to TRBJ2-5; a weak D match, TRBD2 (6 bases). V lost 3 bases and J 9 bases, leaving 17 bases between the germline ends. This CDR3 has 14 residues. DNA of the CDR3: TGTGCCAGCAGTTTTACTAGCCTCCTGGGTTCCCAGTACTTC. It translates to CASSFTSLLGSQYF.

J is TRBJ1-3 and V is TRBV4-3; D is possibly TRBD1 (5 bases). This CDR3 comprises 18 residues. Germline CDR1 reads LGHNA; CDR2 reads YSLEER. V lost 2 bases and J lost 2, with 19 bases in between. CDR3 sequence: CASSQTLLGDTTGNTIYF. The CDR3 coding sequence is TGCGCCAGCAGCCAAACACTTTTAGGGGATACGACTGGAAACACCATATATTTT.

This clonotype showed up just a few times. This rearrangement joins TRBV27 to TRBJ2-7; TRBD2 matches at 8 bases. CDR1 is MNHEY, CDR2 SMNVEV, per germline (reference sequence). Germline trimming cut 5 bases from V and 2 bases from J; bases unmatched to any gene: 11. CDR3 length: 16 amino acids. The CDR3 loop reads CASSPTGRGRAYEQYF. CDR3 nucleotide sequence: TGTGCCAGCAGTCCCACCGGGAGGGGTCGCGCCTACGAGCAGTACTTC.

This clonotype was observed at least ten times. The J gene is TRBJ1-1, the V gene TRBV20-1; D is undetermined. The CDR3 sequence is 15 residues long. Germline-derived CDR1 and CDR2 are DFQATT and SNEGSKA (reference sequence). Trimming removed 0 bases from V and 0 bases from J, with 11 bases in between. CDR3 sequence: CSARDWAVLNTEAFF. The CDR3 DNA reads TGCAGTGCTAGAGATTGGGCAGTACTGAACACTGAAGCTTTCTTT.

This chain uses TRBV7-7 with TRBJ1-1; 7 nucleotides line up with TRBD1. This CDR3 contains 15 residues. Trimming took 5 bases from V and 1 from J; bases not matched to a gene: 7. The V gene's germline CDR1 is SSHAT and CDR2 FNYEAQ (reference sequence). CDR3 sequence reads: CASSQYRGSNTEAFF. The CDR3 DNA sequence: TGTGCCAGCAGCCAGTACAGGGGATCGAACACTGAAGCTTTCTTT.